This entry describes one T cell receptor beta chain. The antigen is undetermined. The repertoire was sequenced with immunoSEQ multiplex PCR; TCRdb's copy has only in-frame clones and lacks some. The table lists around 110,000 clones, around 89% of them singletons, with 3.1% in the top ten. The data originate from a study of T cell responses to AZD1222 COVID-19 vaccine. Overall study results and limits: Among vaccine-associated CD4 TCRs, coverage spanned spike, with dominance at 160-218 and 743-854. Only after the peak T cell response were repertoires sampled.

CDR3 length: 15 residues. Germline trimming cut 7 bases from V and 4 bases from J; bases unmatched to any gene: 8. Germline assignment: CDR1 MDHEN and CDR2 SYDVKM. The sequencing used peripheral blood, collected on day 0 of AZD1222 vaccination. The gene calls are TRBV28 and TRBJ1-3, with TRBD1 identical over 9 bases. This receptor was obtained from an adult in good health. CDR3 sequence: CASTIQGARGNTIYF. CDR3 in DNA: TGTGCCAGCACCATACAGGGGGCGCGGGGAAACACCATATATTTT.